The 21 T cell receptor beta chains in this list originate from one sample, sequenced in a study of T-cell reconstitution after alpha-beta-depleted transplantation in children. Study-level results: The main origin of T-cell counts and diversity one year after transplant was newly produced T cells.

Antigens for these TCRs are unknown. Unique molecular identifiers featured in how the TCRbeta library was prepared. In TCRdb, the PCR reads were re-called with MiXCR into one record per CDR3 protein. The data contain 330,000 or so distinct CDR3 sequences, roughly 7.8% of them seen just once; the ten biggest clones take up 8.5% to 9.5%. The sequenced sample was peripheral blood, obtained 360 days after TCRalphabeta/CD19-depleted stem cell transplant. The receptors were gathered from a female patient younger than 10 who had a stem cell transplant for Fanconi anemia, so the T cells may come from the graft donor.

This clonotype was detected many times. J is TRBJ1-1 and V is TRBV25-1; a possible D gene is TRBD1 (5 bases). The CDR3 is 12 residues long. Germline CDR1 MGHDK, CDR2 SYGVNS. With 1 base removed from V and 6 bases from J, the gap between germline ends came to 6 bases. Written as DNA, the CDR3 is TGTGCCAGCAGTGAATGGGGACCTGAAGCTTTCTTT. It codes for CASSEWGPEAFF.

The table lists this clonotype with many counts. The genes are TRBV12-3 or TRBV12-4 and TRBJ2-1; D is unresolved. Trimming shortened V by 7 bases and J by 4 bases, and 17 bases separated the two germline ends. This CDR3 comprises 15 residues. The CDR3 sequence: CASTPRRLKYNEQFF. In DNA, the CDR3 is TGTGCCAGCACTCCCCGGCGCCTGAAATACAATGAGCAGTTCTTC.

In this sample, this clonotype turned up many times. This chain joins TRBV24-1 and TRBJ2-3, with D maybe TRBD1 (6 bases). The CDR3 extends over 16 amino acids. Germline assignment: CDR1 KGHDR and CDR2 SFDVKD. Trimming took off 4 bases at V and 4 bases at J, with 17 bases between the two ends. The CDR3 is CATSDRGRGGADTQYF. In DNA, the CDR3 is TGTGCCACCAGTGACCGGGGCAGGGGTGGGGCAGATACGCAGTATTTT.

This clonotype was detected ten times or more. The genes are TRBV25-1 and TRBJ2-7, with D unclear. There are 11 residues in the CDR3. Trimming took off 2 bases at V and 3 bases at J, with 2 bases between the two ends. The germline gives CDR1 MGHDK, CDR2 SYGVNS. CDR3: CASSEDYEQYF. The CDR3 DNA reads TGTGCCAGCAGTGAAGACTACGAGCAGTACTTC.

This clonotype came up a few times. The chain recombines TRBV15 with TRBJ1-1; weak D call: TRBD1 (6 bases). The germline gives CDR1 LNHNV, CDR2 YYDKDF (reference sequence). Between the trimmed V and J ends, which lost 1 base and 5 bases, there was a span of 11 bases. This CDR3 has 14 amino acids. The CDR3 nucleotides are TGTGCCACCAGCAGAGGTTGGGGGCAAACTGAAGCTTTCTTT. This codes for CATSRGWGQTEAFF. The variable domain in full, completed from reference TRBV15 and TRBJ1-1, reads DAMVIQNPRYQVTQFGKPVTLSCSQTLNHNVMYWYQQKSSQAPKLLFHYYDKDFNNEADTPDNFQSRRPNTSFCFLDIRSPGLGDTAMYLCATSRGWGQTEAFFGQGTRLTVV.

V gene TRBV11-2 combines with J gene TRBJ1-5; D unresolved. Trimming stripped 0 bases from V and 3 bases from J, with 15 bases between. The CDR3 spans 17 residues. CDR1 and CDR2 from the germline V gene are SGHAT and FQNNGV. The CDR3, as DNA: TGTGCCAGCAGCTTAGAGGCGTCTTGGCAGTTCAATCAGCCCCAGCATTTT. It translates to CASSLEASWQFNQPQHF. The complete variable domain, with remaining parts taken from reference TRBV11-2 and TRBJ1-5, reads EAGVAQSPRYKIIEKRQSVAFWCNPISGHATLYWYQQILGQGPKLLIQFQNNGVVDDSQLPKDRFSAERLKGVDSTLKIQPAKLEDSAVYLCASSLEASWQFNQPQHFGDGTRLSIL.

This clonotype was seen many times. The CDR3 DNA reads as TGTGCCAGCAGCGGACAGGGGTCGTCAGATACGCAGTATTTT. This translates into CASSGQGSSDTQYF. The chain has TRBV7-3 and TRBJ2-3; 9 bases map to TRBD1. The CDR3 has 14 residues. CDR1 is SGHTA and CDR2 is FQGTGA in the germline V gene. J gave up 4 bases and V 5 bases, and 4 bases lay outside the gene matches.

In this sample, this clonotype turned up many times. This chain joins TRBV5-1 and TRBJ2-1; 8 bases are a match to TRBD1. CDR1 is SGHRS and CDR2 is YFSETQ in the germline V gene. The V segment lost 0 bases and the J segment 5 bases; nucleotides outside the gene matches: 1. This CDR3 contains 14 residues. The CDR3, as DNA: TGCGCCAGCAGCTTGGACAGGGGGAACAATGAGCAGTTCTTC. Translated: CASSLDRGNNEQFF.

CDR3 nucleotides: TGTGCCAGCAGTTTATTGGTAGGCGGGGTCGCGAACACCGGGGAGCTGTTTTTT. Amino acid sequence: CASSLLVGGVANTGELFF. The chain has TRBV28 and TRBJ2-2; weak D call: TRBD2 (6 bases). The CDR3 sequence is 18 residues long. Germline V gene data show CDR1 as MDHEN and CDR2 as SYDVKM. V lost 1 base, J lost 0 bases, and 15 bases lay in between.

The table lists this clonotype with many counts. The chain recombines TRBV7-8 with TRBJ2-5; 11 bases map to TRBD2. J gave up 7 bases and V 5 bases, and 12 bases lay outside the gene matches. Germline CDR1 is SGHVS and CDR2 is FQNEAQ. The CDR3 spans 16 residues. CDR3 nucleotides: TGTGCCAGCAGCCTAACATTAGCGGGGGGGCGTGGGACCCAGTACTTC. Translating it yields CASSLTLAGGRGTQYF.

The rearrangement uses TRBV11-2 and TRBJ2-1; D may be TRBD1 (6 bases). Germline assignment: CDR1 SGHAT and CDR2 FQNNGV. This CDR3 has 13 amino acids. V was clipped by 5 bases and J by 9 bases, with 14 bases between them. The CDR3 spells CASSTNRDGEQFF. DNA for the CDR3: TGTGCCAGCAGCACAAACAGGGACGGTGAGCAGTTCTTC.

This clonotype was seen ten or more times. The rearrangement uses TRBV10-3 and TRBJ2-5; tentatively, D is TRBD1 or TRBD2 (6 bases each). The germline V gene has CDR1 ENHRY and CDR2 SYGVKD. CDR3 length equals 12 residues. The V gene lost 8 bases and the J gene lost 2 bases, with 9 bases spanning the gap. The CDR3 loop reads CAIGGLQETQYF. The DNA for the CDR3 is TGTGCCATCGGGGGGCTGCAAGAGACCCAGTACTTC.

The CDR3 loop is CASSLGKRQGAKGAFF. CDR3 bases: TGTGCCAGCAGTTTAGGAAAGCGACAGGGGGCAAAGGGAGCTTTCTTT. The genes are TRBV28 and TRBJ1-1; TRBD1 agrees at 10 bases. Unmatched junction bases numbered 13, after V lost 2 bases and J lost 10 bases. The CDR3 has 16 residues. Germline V CDR1 and CDR2: MDHEN, SYDVKM. Based on the CDR3 plus reference TRBV28 and TRBJ1-1, the full variable domain is DVKVTQSSRYLVKRTGEKVFLECVQDMDHENMFWYRQDPGLGLRLIYFSYDVKMKEKGDIPEGYSVSREKKERFSLILESASTNQTSMYLCASSLGKRQGAKGAFFGQGTRLTVV.

This sequence joins TRBV20-1 and TRBJ1-1; D unresolved. The CDR3 has 14 residues. Per germline, CDR1 DFQATT and CDR2 SNEGSKA (reference sequence). The V end lost 1 base, the J end lost 4 bases, and 13 bases lay between the germline ends. CDR3: CSARVTGFRTEAFF. CDR3 coding DNA: TGCAGTGCTAGAGTGACGGGTTTCCGCACTGAAGCTTTCTTT.

The rearrangement uses TRBV30 and TRBJ2-7; 8 bases fit TRBD2. Germline V CDR1 and CDR2: GTSNPN, SVGIG (reference sequence). V shed 8 bases, J shed 2 bases, and the junction held 8 bases outside the gene matches. The CDR3 has 13 residues. In DNA form, the CDR3 reads TGTGCCAGAAAGCGGGAGCTAACCTACGAGCAGTACTTC. This sequence encodes CARKRELTYEQYF.

This clonotype was detected a few times. This chain uses TRBV6-1 with TRBJ1-2, with 12 bases identical to TRBD1. Germline V gives CDR1 MNHNS, CDR2 SASEGT. This CDR3 is 16 amino acids long. V lost 6 bases to trimming and J lost 9 bases; unmatched junction nucleotides: 14. The CDR3 nucleotides read TGTGCCAGCAGCCCGTTGGCGGGACAGGGGGCGACAAGCTACACCTTC. Translation: CASSPLAGQGATSYTF.

This clonotype was recorded at least ten times. The gene calls are TRBV6-5 and TRBJ2-3; D is ambiguous. This CDR3 has 13 amino acids. CDR1 and CDR2 (germline): MNHEY, SVGAGI. Trimming left V 2 bases short and J 2 bases short, with 5 bases between. As DNA, the CDR3 is TGTGCCAGCAGTTACCTCTTCACAGATACGCAGTATTTT. It encodes CASSYLFTDTQYF.

This chain uses TRBV15 with TRBJ2-1; 11 nucleotides match TRBD2. This CDR3 has 18 amino acids. Looked up from germline, CDR1 is LNHNV and CDR2 is YYDKDF (reference sequence). V shed 6 bases, J shed 1 base, and the junction held 11 bases outside the gene matches. CDR3 loop: CATRGGGLAVTSYNEQFF. The CDR3 DNA reads as TGTGCCACCAGGGGGGGGGGACTAGCGGTGACTTCCTACAATGAGCAGTTCTTC.

This rearrangement joins TRBV6-1 to TRBJ2-7, with 8 nucleotides matching TRBD2. The V gene end was trimmed by 6 bases and the J gene end by 3 bases; junction bases not matched to a gene: 13. The CDR3 has 16 residues. The germline gives CDR1 MNHNS, CDR2 SASEGT. The CDR3 bases are TGTGCCAGCAGCAAGAGGGGGACTAGTATTTTCTACGAGCAGTACTTC. Translating it yields CASSKRGTSIFYEQYF.

The table lists this clonotype with many counts. The gene calls are TRBV7-9 and TRBJ2-5; D is perhaps TRBD1 (5 bases). The CDR3 spans 14 residues. The germline gives CDR1 SEHNR, CDR2 FQNEAQ (reference sequence). V was pared by 4 bases and J by 0 bases, with 9 bases between. CDR3 in amino acids: CASSSDSNQETQYF. The CDR3 DNA sequence: TGTGCCAGCAGCTCTGACAGTAACCAAGAGACCCAGTACTTC.

This clonotype appeared many times. The rearrangement links TRBV7-9 to TRBJ1-5, with TRBD1 as a possible D gene (5 bases). V was shortened by 1 base and J by 5 bases, with 9 bases between the two germline ends. The CDR3 spans 14 residues. Germline CDR1 SEHNR, CDR2 FQNEAQ (reference sequence). CDR3 loop: CASSLGSRDQPQHF. The CDR3 DNA reads TGTGCCAGCAGCTTAGGGTCCAGGGATCAGCCCCAGCATTTT.